The clone carrying this TCR beta chain was seen many times. This entry comes from a study of blood T cells in healthy people across ages. A J-beta primer mix and a sample-barcoded 5' primer were used in a second PCR of roughly 6 to 12 cycles. TCRdb recomputed calls from the 5' RACE reads with MiXCR, one row per CDR3 protein. The sample records around 870,000 distinct CDR3 sequences, more than 25% being singletons. Trimming removed 0 bases from V and 5 bases from J; junction bases left unmatched: 9. Germline CDR1 SGDLS, CDR2 YYNGEE. The CDR3 loop spans 16 amino acids. This TCR was sampled from a woman older than 75 in good health. The sample comprised blood. V and J are TRBV9 and TRBJ2-5; 8 nucleotides agree with TRBD1. CDR3 region: CASSVGGQGPTETQYF. For the CDR3, the DNA is TGTGCCAGCAGCGTAGGAGGACAGGGACCCACTGAGACCCAGTACTTC.